This T cell receptor beta chain was documented in a study of T cells in Graves' hyperthyroidism and ophthalmopathy. Trimming shortened V by 6 bases and J by 3 bases, and 14 bases separated the two germline ends. The CDR3 has 14 amino acids. Germline lookup yields CDR1 SNHLY and CDR2 FYNNEI. Study-wide points: Ophthalmopathy was distinguished from stable hyperthyroidism by 13 V-J signatures.

The source material, RNA transcripts, was used to amplify TCR beta CDR3 regions. First-round RT-PCR of the TCR CDR3 relied on the HTBI primer set. TCRdb analysed the multiplex PCR reads with MiXCR anew, one entry per CDR3 protein. The profile covers some 570,000 distinct CDR3 sequences, with 12% to 15% appearing a single time and roughly 7.7% taken by the ten largest. This clonotype was counted at least ten times. Its target is unknown. This sequence was found in a young woman with Graves' ophthalmopathy. Sequencing was performed on blood. The chain is built from TRBV2 and TRBJ1-1, with D tentatively TRBD1 (5 bases). The CDR3 bases are TGTGCCAGCAGCCCCCTTGGGGGAGACACTGAAGCTTTCTTT. The encoded protein is CASSPLGGDTEAFF. Drawing the rest from reference TRBV2 and TRBJ1-1, the complete variable domain is EPEVTQTPSHQVTQMGQEVILRCVPISNHLYFYWYRQILGQKVEFLVSFYNNEISEKSEIFDDQFSVERPDGSNFTLKIRSTKLEDSAMYFCASSPLGGDTEAFFGQGTRLTVV.